The TCR beta chain described here comes from a study of blood T cell repertoires in COVID-19. The overall study: Material from acute and convalescent COVID-19 was sourced from the United States, Italy and Spain. In each case, the material was cDNA or gDNA derived from T cells, B-cell-depleted T cells, or PBMCs.

This clone came up a few times. In the original processing: Scientists estimated how many nucleated cells there were by amplifying reference gene primers. Data came from immunoSEQ multiplex PCR; TCRdb stores just in-frame clones and leaves some out. The V and J calls and clone size were taken over from that table, and D and trimming were inferred from the DNA. The table shows 120,000 or so clones, with 65% to 85% occurring only once. Trimming removed 1 base from V and 5 bases from J, with 8 bases in between. CDR1 and CDR2 from the germline V gene are SEHNR and FQNEAQ (reference sequence). The CDR3 length is 13 residues.

Sequenced material: peripheral blood. This chain uses TRBV7-9 with TRBJ1-2; D gene ambiguous. The TCR originated in a woman aged 70-85 years with acute or convalescent COVID-19. The CDR3 loop is CASSLDPFYGYTF. The CDR3 DNA reads TGTGCCAGCAGCTTAGATCCTTTTTATGGCTACACCTTC.